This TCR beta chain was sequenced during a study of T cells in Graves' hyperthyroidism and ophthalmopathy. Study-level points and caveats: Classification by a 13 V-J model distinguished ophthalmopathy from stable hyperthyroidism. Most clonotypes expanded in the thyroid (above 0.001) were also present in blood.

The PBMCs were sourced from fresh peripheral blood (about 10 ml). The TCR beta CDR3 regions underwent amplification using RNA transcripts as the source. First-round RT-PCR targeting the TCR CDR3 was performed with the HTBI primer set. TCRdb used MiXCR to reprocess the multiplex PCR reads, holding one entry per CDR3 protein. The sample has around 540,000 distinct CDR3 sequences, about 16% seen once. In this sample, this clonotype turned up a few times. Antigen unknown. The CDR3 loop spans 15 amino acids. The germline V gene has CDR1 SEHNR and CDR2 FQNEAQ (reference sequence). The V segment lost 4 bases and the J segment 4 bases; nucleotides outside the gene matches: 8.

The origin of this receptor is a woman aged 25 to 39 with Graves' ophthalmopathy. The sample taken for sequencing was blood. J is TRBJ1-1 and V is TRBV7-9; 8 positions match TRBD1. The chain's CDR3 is CASSSRTGSSTEAFF. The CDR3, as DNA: TGTGCCAGCAGCTCCCGGACAGGGAGTAGCACTGAAGCTTTCTTT.